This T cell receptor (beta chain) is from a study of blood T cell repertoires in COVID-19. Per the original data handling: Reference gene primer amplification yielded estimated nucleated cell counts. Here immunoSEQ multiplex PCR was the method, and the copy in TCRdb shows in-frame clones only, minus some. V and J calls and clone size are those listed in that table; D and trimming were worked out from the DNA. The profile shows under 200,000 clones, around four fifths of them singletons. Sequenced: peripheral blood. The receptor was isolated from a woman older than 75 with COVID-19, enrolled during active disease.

The CDR3 region has the DNA TGCGCCAGCAGCCAGGGGACCGCCAGCACCTACGAGCAGTACTTC. Protein product: CASSQGTASTYEQYF. The gene calls are TRBV5-1 and TRBJ2-7, with a weak D call TRBD1 (6 bases). From germline, CDR1 is SGHRS and CDR2 YFSETQ. The V end lost 4 bases, the J end lost 2 bases, and 16 bases lay between the germline ends. The CDR3 totals 15 residues.